This TCR beta chain was identified in a study of T cells after yellow fever vaccination. MiXCR, run by TCRdb on the 5' RACE reads, gives a single entry per CDR3 protein. Of 600,000 to 750,000 distinct CDR3 sequences listed, about 12% are singletons. In this sample, this clonotype turned up a few times. The specimen was PBMCs, collected on the day of the yellow fever booster vaccination. This sequence originates from a man aged 25 to 45 who received the YFV17D yellow fever vaccine.

The CDR3 nucleotides are TGTGCCAGCAGTTCAAATCCGGGGGAGCAGTACTTC. Its translation: CASSSNPGEQYF. The genes are TRBV28 and TRBJ2-7, with D perhaps matching TRBD2 (5 bases). The V end lost 4 bases, the J end lost 7 bases, and 11 bases lay between the germline ends. The CDR3 loop spans 12 amino acids. The V gene's germline CDR1 is MDHEN and CDR2 SYDVKM.